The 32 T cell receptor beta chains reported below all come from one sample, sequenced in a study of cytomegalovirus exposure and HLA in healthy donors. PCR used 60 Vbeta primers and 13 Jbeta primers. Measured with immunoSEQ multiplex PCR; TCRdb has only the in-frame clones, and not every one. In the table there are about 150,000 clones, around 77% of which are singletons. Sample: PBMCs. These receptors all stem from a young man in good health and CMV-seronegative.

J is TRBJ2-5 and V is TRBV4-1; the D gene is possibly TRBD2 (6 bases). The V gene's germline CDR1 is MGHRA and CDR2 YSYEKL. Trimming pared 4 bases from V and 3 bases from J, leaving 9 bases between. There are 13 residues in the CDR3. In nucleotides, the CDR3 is TGCGCCAGCAGCCTAATAGCGGAAGAGACCCAGTACTTC. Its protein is CASSLIAEETQYF.

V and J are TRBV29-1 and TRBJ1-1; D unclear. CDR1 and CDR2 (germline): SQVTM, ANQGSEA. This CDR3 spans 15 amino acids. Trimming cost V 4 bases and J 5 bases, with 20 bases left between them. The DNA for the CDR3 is TGCAGCGTTGCATTAGGGAGGCGGTCTTTGACTGAAGCTTTCTTT. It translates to CSVALGRRSLTEAFF.

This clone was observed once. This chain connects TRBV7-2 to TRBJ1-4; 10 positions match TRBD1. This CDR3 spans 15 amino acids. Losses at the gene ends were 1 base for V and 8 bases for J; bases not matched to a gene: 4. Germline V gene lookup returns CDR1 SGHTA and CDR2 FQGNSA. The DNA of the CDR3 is TGTGCCAGCAGCTTAGAGGCGGACAGGGGGGAAAAACTGTTTTTT. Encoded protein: CASSLEADRGEKLFF.

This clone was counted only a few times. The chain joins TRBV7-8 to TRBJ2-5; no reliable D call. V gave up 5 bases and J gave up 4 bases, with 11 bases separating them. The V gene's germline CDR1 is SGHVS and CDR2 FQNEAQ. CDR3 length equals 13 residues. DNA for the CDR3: TGTGCCAGCAGCCCACGAGAGAGAGAGACCCAGTACTTC. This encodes CASSPRERETQYF.

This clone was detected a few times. CDR3 DNA sequence: TGTGCCACCGGGGACAGTAGGTCGGAAGGCTACACCTTC. It codes for CATGDSRSEGYTF. The chain employs TRBV28 and TRBJ1-2; 7 positions match TRBD1. The CDR3 length is 13 residues. Germline V gene lookup returns CDR1 MDHEN and CDR2 SYDVKM. J gave up 8 bases and V 10 bases, and 13 bases lay outside the gene matches.

The CDR3 nucleotides read TGTGCCAGCAGTGCACAGGGGGCGGTCACAGATACGCAGTATTTT. This sequence encodes CASSAQGAVTDTQYF. This chain links TRBV6-1 with TRBJ2-3; 9 bases align to TRBD1. J gave up 2 bases and V 4 bases, and 4 bases lay outside the gene matches. The germline gives CDR1 MNHNS, CDR2 SASEGT. The CDR3 is 15 amino acids.

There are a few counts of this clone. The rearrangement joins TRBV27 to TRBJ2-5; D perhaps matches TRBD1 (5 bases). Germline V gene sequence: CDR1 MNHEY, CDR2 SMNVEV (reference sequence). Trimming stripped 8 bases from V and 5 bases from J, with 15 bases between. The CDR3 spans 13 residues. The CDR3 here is CASFSQGAETQYF. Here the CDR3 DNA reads TGTGCCAGCTTTTCCCAGGGTGCGGAGACCCAGTACTTC.

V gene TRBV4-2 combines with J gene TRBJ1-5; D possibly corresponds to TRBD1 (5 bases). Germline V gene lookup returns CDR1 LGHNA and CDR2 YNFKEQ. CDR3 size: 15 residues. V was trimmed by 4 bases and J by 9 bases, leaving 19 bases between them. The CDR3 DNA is TGTGCCAGCAGCCCCGATGGACAACCCGGCGGGCCCCAGCATTTT. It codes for CASSPDGQPGGPQHF.

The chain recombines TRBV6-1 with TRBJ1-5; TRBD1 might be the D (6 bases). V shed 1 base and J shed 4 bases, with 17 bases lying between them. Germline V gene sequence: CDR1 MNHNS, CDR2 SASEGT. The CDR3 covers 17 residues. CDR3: CASSEEGPGGGNQPQHF. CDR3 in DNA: TGTGCCAGCAGTGAAGAGGGCCCTGGGGGCGGGAATCAGCCCCAGCATTTT.

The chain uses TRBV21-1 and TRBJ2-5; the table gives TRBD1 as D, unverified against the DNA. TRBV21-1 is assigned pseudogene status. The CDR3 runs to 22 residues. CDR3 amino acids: CASSNKIRGGQGKMGSWETQYF. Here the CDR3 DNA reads TGTGCCAGCAGCAATAAAATCCGCGGGGGACAGGGAAAGATGGGGAGTTGGGAGACCCAGTACTTC.

The CDR3 DNA is TGTGCCAGTAGTATAGGAGGGGGTTTCTACAATGAGCAGTTCTTC. Encoded protein: CASSIGGGFYNEQFF. The chain carries TRBV19 and TRBJ2-1; D is possibly TRBD1 (6 bases). The V gene lost 1 base and the J gene lost 3 bases, with 10 bases spanning the gap. The CDR3 runs to 15 residues. The V gene's germline CDR1 is LNHDA and CDR2 SQIVND (reference sequence).

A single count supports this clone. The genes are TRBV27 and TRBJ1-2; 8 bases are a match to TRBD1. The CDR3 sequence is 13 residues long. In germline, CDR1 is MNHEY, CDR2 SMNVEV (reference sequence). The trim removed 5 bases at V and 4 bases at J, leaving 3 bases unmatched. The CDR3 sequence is CASSPQGGYGYTF. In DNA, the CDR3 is TGTGCCAGCAGTCCACAGGGGGGCTATGGCTACACCTTC.

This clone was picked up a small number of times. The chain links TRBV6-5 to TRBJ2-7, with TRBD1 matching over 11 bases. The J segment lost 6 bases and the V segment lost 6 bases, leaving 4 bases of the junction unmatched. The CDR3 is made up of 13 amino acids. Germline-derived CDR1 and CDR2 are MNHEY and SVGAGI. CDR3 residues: CASSPGQGGEQYF. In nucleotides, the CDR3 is TGTGCCAGCAGCCCGGGACAGGGGGGCGAGCAGTACTTC.

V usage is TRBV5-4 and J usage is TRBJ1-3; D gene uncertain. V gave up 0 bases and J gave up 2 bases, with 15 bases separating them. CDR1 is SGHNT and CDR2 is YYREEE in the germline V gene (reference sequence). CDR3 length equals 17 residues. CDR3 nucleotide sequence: TGTGCCAGCAGCTTGGGCGGGGAAGCAGTACCTGGAAACACCATATATTTT. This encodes CASSLGGEAVPGNTIYF.

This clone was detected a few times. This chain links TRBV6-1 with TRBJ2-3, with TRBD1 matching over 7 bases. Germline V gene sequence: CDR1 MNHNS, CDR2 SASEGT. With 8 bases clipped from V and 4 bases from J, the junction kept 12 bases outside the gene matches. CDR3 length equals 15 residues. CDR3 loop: CASRNRDSSADTQYF. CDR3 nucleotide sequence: TGTGCCAGCCGGAACCGGGACAGCTCGGCAGATACGCAGTATTTT.

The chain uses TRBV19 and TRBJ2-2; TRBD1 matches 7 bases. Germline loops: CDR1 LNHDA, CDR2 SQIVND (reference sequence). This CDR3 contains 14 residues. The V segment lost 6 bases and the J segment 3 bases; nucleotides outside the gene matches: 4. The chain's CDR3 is CASSRQGHTGELFF. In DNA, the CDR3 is TGTGCCAGTAGCCGACAGGGTCACACCGGGGAGCTGTTTTTT.

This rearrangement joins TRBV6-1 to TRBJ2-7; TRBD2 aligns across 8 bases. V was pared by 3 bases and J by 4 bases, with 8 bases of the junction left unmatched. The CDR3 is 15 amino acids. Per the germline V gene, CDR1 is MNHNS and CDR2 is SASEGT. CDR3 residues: CASSDMAAGAYEQYF. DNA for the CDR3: TGTGCCAGCAGTGATATGGCAGCGGGAGCTTACGAGCAGTACTTC.

CDR3 region: CATRAQENTEAFF. DNA of the CDR3: TGTGCCACCAGGGCCCAAGAGAACACTGAAGCTTTCTTT. This rearrangement joins TRBV10-3 to TRBJ1-1; tentatively, D is TRBD1 (5 bases). CDR3 length equals 13 residues. The V gene's germline CDR1 is ENHRY and CDR2 SYGVKD. Trimming took 10 bases from V and 1 from J, leaving 13 bases between them.

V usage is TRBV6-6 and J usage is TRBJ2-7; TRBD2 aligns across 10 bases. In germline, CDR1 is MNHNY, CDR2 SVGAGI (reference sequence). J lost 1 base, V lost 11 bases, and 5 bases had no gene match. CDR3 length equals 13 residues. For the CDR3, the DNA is TGTGCCTTGGCTAGCGGGAGTTCCTACGAGCAGTACTTC. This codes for CALASGSSYEQYF.

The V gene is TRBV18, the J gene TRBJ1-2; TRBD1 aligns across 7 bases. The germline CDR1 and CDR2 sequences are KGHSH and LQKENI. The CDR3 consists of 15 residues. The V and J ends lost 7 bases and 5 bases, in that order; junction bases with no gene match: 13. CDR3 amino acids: CASLPTGSGRYGYTF. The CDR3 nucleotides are TGTGCCAGCTTACCGACAGGGTCGGGCCGGTATGGCTACACCTTC. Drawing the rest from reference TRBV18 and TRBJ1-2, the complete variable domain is NAGVMQNPRHLVRRRGQEARLRCSPMKGHSHVYWYRQLPEEGLKFMVYLQKENIIDESGMPKERFSAEFPKEGPSILRIQQVVRGDSAAYFCASLPTGSGRYGYTFGSGTRLTVV.

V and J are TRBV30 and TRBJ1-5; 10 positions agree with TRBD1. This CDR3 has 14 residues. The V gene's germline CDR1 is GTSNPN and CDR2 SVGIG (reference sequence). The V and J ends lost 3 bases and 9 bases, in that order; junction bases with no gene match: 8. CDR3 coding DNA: TGTGCCTGGAGCCTTCCGGACAGGGGGTGGCCCCAGCATTTT. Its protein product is CAWSLPDRGWPQHF.

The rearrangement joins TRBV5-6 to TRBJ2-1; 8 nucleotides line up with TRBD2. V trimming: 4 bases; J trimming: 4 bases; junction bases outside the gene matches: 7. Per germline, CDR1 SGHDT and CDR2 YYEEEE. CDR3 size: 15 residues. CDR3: CASSTTSDLYNEQFF. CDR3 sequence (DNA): TGTGCCAGCAGCACGACTAGCGACCTGTACAATGAGCAGTTCTTC.

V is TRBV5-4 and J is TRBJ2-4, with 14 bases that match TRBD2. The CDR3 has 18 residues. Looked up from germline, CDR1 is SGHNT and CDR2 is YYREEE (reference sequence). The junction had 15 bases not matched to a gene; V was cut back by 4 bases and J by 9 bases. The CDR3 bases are TGTGCCAGCAGCCCCGGGACTAGCGGGAGTAACGGTGGGGTCATTCAGTACTTC. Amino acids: CASSPGTSGSNGGVIQYF.

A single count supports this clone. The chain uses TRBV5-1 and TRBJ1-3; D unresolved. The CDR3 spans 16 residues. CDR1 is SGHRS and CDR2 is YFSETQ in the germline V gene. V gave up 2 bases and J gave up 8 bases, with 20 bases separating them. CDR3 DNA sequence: TGCGCCAGCAGCTTCGGTGGGAGTACGGAAGGAGACACCATATATTTT. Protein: CASSFGGSTEGDTIYF.

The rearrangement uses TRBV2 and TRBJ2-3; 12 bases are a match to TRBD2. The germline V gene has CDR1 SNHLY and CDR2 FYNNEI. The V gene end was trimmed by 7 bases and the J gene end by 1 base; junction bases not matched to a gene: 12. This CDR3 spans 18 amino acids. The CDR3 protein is CASKPPTSGRIGTDTQYF. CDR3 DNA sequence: TGTGCCAGCAAACCCCCGACTAGCGGGAGAATAGGCACAGATACGCAGTATTTT.

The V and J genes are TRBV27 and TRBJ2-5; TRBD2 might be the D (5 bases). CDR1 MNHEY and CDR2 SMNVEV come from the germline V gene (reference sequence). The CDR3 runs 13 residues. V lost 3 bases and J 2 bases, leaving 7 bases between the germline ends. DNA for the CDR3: TGTGCCAGCAGTTTGAGGGAACAAGAGACCCAGTACTTC. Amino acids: CASSLREQETQYF.

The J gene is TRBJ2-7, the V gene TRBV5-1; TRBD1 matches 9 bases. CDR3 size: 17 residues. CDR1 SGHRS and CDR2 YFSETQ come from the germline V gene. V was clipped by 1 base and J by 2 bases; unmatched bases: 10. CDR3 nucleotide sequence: TGCGCCAGCAGCTTGAAGTTCCGGGGACAGGGACCCTACGAGCAGTACTTC. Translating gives CASSLKFRGQGPYEQYF.

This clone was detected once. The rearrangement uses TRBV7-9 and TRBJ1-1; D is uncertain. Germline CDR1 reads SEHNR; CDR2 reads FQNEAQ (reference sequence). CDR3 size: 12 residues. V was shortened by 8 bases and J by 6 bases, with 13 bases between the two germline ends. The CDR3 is CASAGRRSEAFF. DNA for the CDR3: TGTGCCAGCGCGGGTCGTAGGTCTGAAGCTTTCTTT.

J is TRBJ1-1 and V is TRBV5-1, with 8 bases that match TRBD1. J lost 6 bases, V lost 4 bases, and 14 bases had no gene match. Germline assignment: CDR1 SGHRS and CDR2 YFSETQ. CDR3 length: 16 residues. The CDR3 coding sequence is TGCGCCAGCAGCCGCAACGGACAGGGAGGCGATTCTGAAGCTTTCTTT. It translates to CASSRNGQGGDSEAFF.

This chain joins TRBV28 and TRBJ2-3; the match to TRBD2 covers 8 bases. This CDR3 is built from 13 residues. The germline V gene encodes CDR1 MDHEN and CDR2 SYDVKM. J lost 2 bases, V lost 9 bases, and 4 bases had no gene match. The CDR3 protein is CASISGTTDTQYF. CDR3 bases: TGTGCCAGTATTAGCGGGACCACAGATACGCAGTATTTT. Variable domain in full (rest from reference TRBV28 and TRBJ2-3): DVKVTQSSRYLVKRTGEKVFLECVQDMDHENMFWYRQDPGLGLRLIYFSYDVKMKEKGDIPEGYSVSREKKERFSLILESASTNQTSMYLCASISGTTDTQYFGPGTRLTVL.

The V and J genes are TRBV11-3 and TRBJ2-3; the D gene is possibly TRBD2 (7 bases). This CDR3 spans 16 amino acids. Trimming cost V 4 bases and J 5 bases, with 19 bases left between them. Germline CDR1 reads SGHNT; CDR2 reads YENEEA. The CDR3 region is CASSSGGHELGDTQYF. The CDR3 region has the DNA TGTGCCAGCAGCTCGGGGGGACACGAGCTGGGAGATACGCAGTATTTT.

CDR3 region: CASSLGFWQGAANEKLFF. DNA for the CDR3: TGTGCCAGCAGCTTAGGCTTTTGGCAGGGGGCGGCTAATGAAAAACTGTTTTTT. The gene calls are TRBV13 and TRBJ1-4; 8 bases fit TRBD1. Trimming removed 0 bases from V and 3 bases from J; junction bases left unmatched: 9. The CDR3 is 18 residues long. CDR1 and CDR2 (germline): PRHDT, FYEKMQ (reference sequence).